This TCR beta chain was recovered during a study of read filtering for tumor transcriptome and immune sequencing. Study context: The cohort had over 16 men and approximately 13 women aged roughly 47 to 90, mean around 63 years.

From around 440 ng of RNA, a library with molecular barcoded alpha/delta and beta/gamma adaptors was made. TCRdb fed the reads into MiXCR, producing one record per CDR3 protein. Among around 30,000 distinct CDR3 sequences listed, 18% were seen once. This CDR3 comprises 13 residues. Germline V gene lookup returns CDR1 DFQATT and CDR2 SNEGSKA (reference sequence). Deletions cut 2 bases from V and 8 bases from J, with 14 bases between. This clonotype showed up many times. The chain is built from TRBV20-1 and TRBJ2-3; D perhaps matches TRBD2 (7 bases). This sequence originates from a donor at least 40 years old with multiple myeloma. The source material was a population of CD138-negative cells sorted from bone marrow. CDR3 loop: CSARTQGGGTQYF. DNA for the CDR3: TGCAGTGCTAGAACCCAGGGAGGGGGTACGCAGTATTTT.